Shown below are 23 T cell receptor beta chains from a single sample sequenced in a study of cytomegalovirus exposure and HLA in healthy donors. In the PCR, 60 Vbeta and 13 Jbeta primers were used. Profiled with immunoSEQ multiplex PCR; TCRdb holds only in-frame clones, not every one. Seen here are 100,000 to 150,000 clones, 80% observed once, and the top ten hold more than 8%. The specimen sequenced was PBMCs. These receptors originate from a man younger than 40 in good health and CMV-seropositive.

This sequence joins TRBV5-1 and TRBJ2-5; 7 nucleotides agree with TRBD1. This CDR3 spans 15 amino acids. Trimming took 1 base from V and 1 from J; bases not matched to a gene: 4. Germline V gene sequence: CDR1 SGHRS, CDR2 YFSETQ. The CDR3 region has the DNA TGCGCCAGCAGCTTGATGGGACAGTCCCAAGAGACCCAGTACTTC. It translates to CASSLMGQSQETQYF. Using reference TRBV5-1 and TRBJ2-5 for the parts outside the CDR3, the full variable domain is KAGVTQTPRYLIKTRGQQVTLSCSPISGHRSVSWYQQTPGQGLQFLFEYFSETQRNKGNFPGRFSGRQFSNSRSEMNVSTLELGDSALYLCASSLMGQSQETQYFGPGTRLLVL.

The J gene is TRBJ1-2, the V gene TRBV28; TRBD1 matches 10 bases. V lost 5 bases and J lost 9; bases outside the gene matches: 12. The CDR3 has 15 residues. CDR1 MDHEN and CDR2 SYDVKM come from the germline V gene. Here the CDR3 DNA reads TGTGCCAGCAGTAATGGGGGGCGACAGGGGGCCAGCTACACCTTC. Its translation is CASSNGGRQGASYTF.

The table lists this clone with a few counts. The chain couples TRBV7-2 to TRBJ1-3; D might be TRBD1 (6 bases). The CDR3 covers 15 residues. CDR1 is SGHTA and CDR2 is FQGNSA in the germline V gene. Trimming pared 1 base from V and 4 bases from J, leaving 11 bases between. CDR3 loop: CASSLDSGGGNTIYF. The CDR3 DNA is TGTGCCAGCAGCTTAGACTCGGGGGGCGGAAACACCATATATTTT.

This chain joins TRBV7-9 and TRBJ1-3, with D tentatively TRBD1 (5 bases). Germline CDR1 is SEHNR and CDR2 is FQNEAQ (reference sequence). V lost 7 bases to trimming and J lost 0 bases, with 13 bases between them. This CDR3 comprises 15 residues. CDR3 amino acids: CASTRQQVSGNTIYF. CDR3 in DNA: TGTGCCAGCACCCGACAGCAAGTCTCTGGAAACACCATATATTTT. Based on the CDR3 plus reference TRBV7-9 and TRBJ1-3, the full variable domain is DTGVSQNPRHKITKRGQNVTFRCDPISEHNRLYWYRQTLGQGPEFLTYFQNEAQLEKSRLLSDRFSAERPKGSFSTLEIQRTEQGDSAMYLCASTRQQVSGNTIYFGEGSWLTVV.

J is TRBJ1-6 and V is TRBV4-1, with 7 positions matching TRBD1. V lost 0 bases and J lost 4; bases outside the gene matches: 9. CDR3 size: 18 residues. Germline V gives CDR1 MGHRA, CDR2 YSYEKL. This CDR3 reads CASSQDATGTVYNSPLHF. The CDR3 DNA reads as TGCGCCAGCAGCCAAGATGCCACCGGGACAGTGTATAATTCACCCCTCCACTTT.

The chain has TRBV13 and TRBJ2-7; weak D call: TRBD2 (6 bases). The CDR3 contains 14 residues. The V end was cut by 0 bases, the J end by 6 bases, with 12 bases between. The germline V gene has CDR1 PRHDT and CDR2 FYEKMQ (reference sequence). Here the CDR3 DNA reads TGTGCCAGCAGCTTAGGCTTTGTGACTAGCGAGCAGTACTTC. It specifies CASSLGFVTSEQYF.

The chain combines TRBV2 with TRBJ1-2; 7 nucleotides align to TRBD1. Trimming at V came to 4 bases and at J to 0 bases, leaving 8 bases not matched to a gene. This CDR3 spans 16 amino acids. Germline values: CDR1 SNHLY, CDR2 FYNNEI. DNA for the CDR3: TGTGCCAGCAGTGCCCGGGACAGCCGAGCTAACTATGGCTACACCTTC. This codes for CASSARDSRANYGYTF. The full variable domain, completed using reference TRBV2 and TRBJ1-2, is EPEVTQTPSHQVTQMGQEVILRCVPISNHLYFYWYRQILGQKVEFLVSFYNNEISEKSEIFDDQFSVERPDGSNFTLKIRSTKLEDSAMYFCASSARDSRANYGYTFGSGTRLTVV.

The sample holds a few counts of this clone. The gene calls are TRBV10-2 and TRBJ2-1, with 7 positions matching TRBD1. The length of the CDR3 is 15 residues. Germline V lookup: CDR1 WSHSY, CDR2 SAAADI. Trimming cost V 10 bases and J 5 bases; bases outside gene matches: 14. CDR3 loop: CATIGAGTVDNEQFF. The CDR3 DNA is TGCGCCACCATAGGGGCCGGGACAGTAGACAATGAGCAGTTCTTC.

This chain connects TRBV7-2 to TRBJ2-1; 8 bases fit TRBD2. The CDR3 covers 16 residues. CDR1 is SGHTA, CDR2 FQGNSA, per germline. J gave up 7 bases and V 6 bases, and 14 bases lay outside the gene matches. Written as DNA, the CDR3 is TGTGCCAGCAGACAACTTAGCGGGGCCGTAGGGAATGAGCAGTTCTTC. It translates to CASRQLSGAVGNEQFF.

This clone was seen more than once but under ten times. This sequence joins TRBV10-1 and TRBJ2-1; 8 bases fit TRBD2. V gave up 4 bases and J gave up 0 bases; unmatched junction bases: 8. This CDR3 region has 17 residues. Germline lookup yields CDR1 WNHNN and CDR2 SYGVQD (reference sequence). The CDR3 DNA follows: TGCGCCAGCAGTGGGATAGCGGGGCTCTACTCCTACAATGAGCAGTTCTTC. Residues: CASSGIAGLYSYNEQFF.

The V call is TRBV5-1, the J call TRBJ2-4, with D tentatively TRBD1 (6 bases). In germline, CDR1 is SGHRS, CDR2 YFSETQ. V was clipped by 2 bases and J by 8 bases, with 20 bases between them. The CDR3 has 16 residues. CDR3 coding DNA: TGCGCCAGCAGCTTTCTGGACAGTCCCGGGAAGGACATTCAGTACTTC. Its protein product is CASSFLDSPGKDIQYF.

The CDR3 DNA sequence: TGCAGCGGGGGGGGCAGTAGCACAGATACGCAGTATTTT. It translates to CSGGGSSTDTQYF. The J gene is TRBJ2-3, the V gene TRBV29-1; TRBD2 is a possible D gene (7 bases). V was clipped by 7 bases and J by 0 bases, with 11 bases between them. This CDR3 region has 13 residues. Germline loops: CDR1 SQVTM, CDR2 ANQGSEA.

On this clone itself: A junction end diverges from the germline sequence, so it may reflect a read error. V usage is TRBV7-8 and J usage is TRBJ2-1, with a possible D match to TRBD1 (6 bases). The CDR3 runs to 14 residues. The germline CDR1 and CDR2 sequences are SGHVS and FQNEAQ. CDR3 loop: CASRWGHSDNEQFF. The CDR3 coding sequence is TGTGCCAGCAGATGGGGACACTCCGACAATGAGCAGTTCTTC.

This clone occurred once. The rearrangement uses TRBV19 and TRBJ1-5; 8 bases are a match to TRBD1. The CDR3 covers 13 residues. V trimming: 6 bases; J trimming: 7 bases; junction bases outside the gene matches: 5. From germline, CDR1 is LNHDA and CDR2 SQIVND (reference sequence). Here the CDR3 reads CASRGDRIQPQHF. The CDR3 DNA reads as TGTGCCAGTAGAGGGGACAGGATCCAGCCCCAGCATTTT.

This chain uses TRBV4-2 with TRBJ2-1, with TRBD2 as a possible D gene (5 bases). Germline V gene lookup returns CDR1 LGHNA and CDR2 YNFKEQ. The V and J ends lost 1 base and 7 bases respectively, with 14 bases between them. The CDR3 totals 15 residues. CDR3 residues: CASSQGVARGNEQFF. CDR3 nucleotides: TGTGCCAGCAGCCAAGGGGTAGCCCGGGGAAATGAGCAGTTCTTC.

This chain uses TRBV5-1 with TRBJ2-1, with D possibly TRBD1 on 6 matching bases. CDR3 size: 15 residues. The germline V gene encodes CDR1 SGHRS and CDR2 YFSETQ. Deletions cut 4 bases from V and 5 bases from J, with 16 bases between. DNA for the CDR3: TGCGCCAGCAGCCAACAGGGCCCAACGGACAATGAGCAGTTCTTC. Translating gives CASSQQGPTDNEQFF.

This chain uses TRBV29-1 with TRBJ2-7; D is possibly TRBD1 (7 bases). The CDR3 is made up of 14 amino acids. Germline CDR1 and CDR2: SQVTM and ANQGSEA. Trimming removed 4 bases at V and 3 bases at J, with 16 bases between. Here the CDR3 reads CSVARAGGHYEQYF. DNA for the CDR3: TGCAGCGTTGCTCGGGCAGGGGGGCACTACGAGCAGTACTTC.

This clone was seen more than once but under ten times. The J gene is TRBJ1-2, the V gene TRBV6-5; TRBD1 matches at 10 bases. The CDR3 runs 16 residues. Germline CDR1 and CDR2: MNHEY and SVGAGI. Trimming cost V 3 bases and J 6 bases; bases outside gene matches: 10. The CDR3 sequence is CASSYGRDRGIHGYTF. CDR3 bases: TGTGCCAGCAGTTATGGTCGGGACAGGGGAATACATGGCTACACCTTC.

This clone was seen more than once but under ten times. This sequence joins TRBV30 and TRBJ1-1; TRBD1 matches 7 bases. CDR1 GTSNPN and CDR2 SVGIG come from the germline V gene (reference sequence). The CDR3 is made up of 13 amino acids. Trimming removed 1 base from V and 11 bases from J; junction bases left unmatched: 10. In nucleotides, the CDR3 is TGTGCCTGGAGTGGAATAGGGGGCCAGGAGGCTTTCTTT. Protein product: CAWSGIGGQEAFF.

This clone was picked up one time. The V and J genes are TRBV6-1 and TRBJ1-5, with D possibly TRBD1 on 6 matching bases. From germline, CDR1 is MNHNS and CDR2 SASEGT. Trimming shortened V by 6 bases and J by 4 bases, and 10 bases separated the two germline ends. This CDR3 comprises 13 residues. The CDR3 spells CASSLDSNQPQHF. CDR3 sequence (DNA): TGTGCCAGCAGCCTGGACAGTAATCAGCCCCAGCATTTT.

The chain couples TRBV7-9 to TRBJ1-2; D gene uncertain. This CDR3 spans 13 amino acids. Germline V gene lookup returns CDR1 SEHNR and CDR2 FQNEAQ (reference sequence). V dropped 3 bases and J dropped 2 bases, with 7 bases sitting between them. The CDR3 DNA reads TGTGCCAGCAGCTTGCCACAGAACTATGGCTACACCTTC. The encoded protein is CASSLPQNYGYTF.

The rearrangement links TRBV29-1 to TRBJ1-2, with TRBD1 matching 8 bases. Germline CDR1 and CDR2: SQVTM and ANQGSEA. Trimming cost V 4 bases and J 4 bases; bases outside gene matches: 5. CDR3 length equals 13 residues. CDR3 in amino acids: CSVGGQGVYGYTF. CDR3 in DNA: TGCAGCGTTGGCGGACAGGGCGTCTATGGCTACACCTTC.

This clone was counted many times. The chain links TRBV6-6 to TRBJ1-1, with 8 bases identical to TRBD1. With 7 bases clipped from V and 4 bases from J, the junction kept 5 bases outside the gene matches. The CDR3 is 13 residues long. The germline CDR1 and CDR2 sequences are MNHNY and SVGAGI (reference sequence). The CDR3 sequence is CASIRDRSTEAFF. CDR3 nucleotides: TGTGCCAGCATCCGGGACAGGTCCACTGAAGCTTTCTTT.